This is a list of T cell receptor beta chains from one sample in a study of control samples from healthy donors and cancer patients. Sequencing used immunoSEQ multiplex PCR; TCRdb keeps in-frame clones, though not all of them. Of roughly 47,000 clones in the sample, about 90% were seen once. Sequencing input: PBMCs. These receptors came from a woman aged 55-69 years with lung cancer. Both conserved end residues are part of each CDR3.

CDR3 | J | V
CASSERSSRLTDTQYF | TRBJ2-3 | TRBV25-1
CASSVGPLAGGPDTQYF | TRBJ2-3 | TRBV5-1
CASSLDPTANTEAFF | TRBJ1-1 | TRBV7-2
CASSEEAATSSGYEQYF | TRBJ2-7 | TRBV6-1
CASSRGSHGDQETQYF | TRBJ2-5 | TRBV7-9
CASGRLAGVQETQYF | TRBJ2-5 | TRBV5-1
CASSKRAGYDEKLFF | TRBJ1-4 | TRBV9
CASSQGMGLAGANEQFF | TRBJ2-1 | TRBV4-3
CASSQEGLAGGITDTQYF | TRBJ2-3 | TRBV3-1/TRBV3-2
CASSLAASGNEQFF | TRBJ2-1 | TRBV5-1
CASSPTASGEQFF | TRBJ2-1 | TRBV18
CAIRAGLAGEGTTDTQYF | TRBJ2-3 | TRBV10-3
CAGHTGAVGNEQFF | TRBJ2-1 | TRBV5-6
CASSLVGGRGETQYF | TRBJ2-5 | TRBV7-2
CASSLEGSAPTDTQYF | TRBJ2-3 | TRBV5-5
CASSPVTSGISNEQFF | TRBJ2-1 | TRBV7-3
CASRPGFRSPLHF | TRBJ1-6 | TRBV25-1
CASRPADRYEQYF | TRBJ2-7 | TRBV2
CASKTGTGDYGYTF | TRBJ1-2 | TRBV19
CASSQDVLGSYEQYF | TRBJ2-7 | TRBV14
CASHLQGGDYGYTF | TRBJ1-2 | TRBV19
CASSFMVSDTQYF | TRBJ2-3 | TRBV27
CASSGIGDNQPQHF | TRBJ1-5 | TRBV11-2
CSPTDFDEQYF | TRBJ2-7 | TRBV20-1
CASSPTGNYEQYF | TRBJ2-7 | TRBV27
CATSRDGTPYEQYF | TRBJ2-7 | TRBV15
CASSGLAGGGDTQYF | TRBJ2-3 | TRBV6-6
CASSLVGRGSPLHF | TRBJ1-6 | TRBV7-9
CASSSTGGDGYTF | TRBJ1-2 | TRBV7-3
CASSDFSNQPQHF | TRBJ1-5 | TRBV28
CAISPSGETSGQETQYF | TRBJ2-5 | TRBV10-3
CASSSGQVGIVEKLFF | TRBJ1-4 | TRBV2
CASSLNPGGNQPQHF | TRBJ1-5 | TRBV5-6
CASSSWAGTGELFF | TRBJ2-2 | TRBV11-2
CASSRTVNQPQHF | TRBJ1-5 | TRBV28
CASSLGRSYEQYF | TRBJ2-7 | TRBV12-3/TRBV12-4
CASGFIGTSGRTHF | TRBJ2-4 | TRBV12-5
CASSQEGGTGVNEQYF | TRBJ2-7 | TRBV3-1/TRBV3-2
CASSLAAGAREAFF | TRBJ1-1 | TRBV5-1
CASSQSPRTGINEQFF | TRBJ2-1 | TRBV23-1
CASSEDRTYYNEQFF | TRBJ2-1 | TRBV6-1
CASSRWGRRGYEQYF | TRBJ2-7 | TRBV5-6
CASSNLGEQYF | TRBJ2-7 | TRBV7-2
CASSLELVSGIQYF | TRBJ2-4 | TRBV7-2
CASRNTGTGFLSYGYTF | TRBJ1-2 | TRBV28
CASSHPGTGNGQPQHF | TRBJ1-5 | TRBV4-1